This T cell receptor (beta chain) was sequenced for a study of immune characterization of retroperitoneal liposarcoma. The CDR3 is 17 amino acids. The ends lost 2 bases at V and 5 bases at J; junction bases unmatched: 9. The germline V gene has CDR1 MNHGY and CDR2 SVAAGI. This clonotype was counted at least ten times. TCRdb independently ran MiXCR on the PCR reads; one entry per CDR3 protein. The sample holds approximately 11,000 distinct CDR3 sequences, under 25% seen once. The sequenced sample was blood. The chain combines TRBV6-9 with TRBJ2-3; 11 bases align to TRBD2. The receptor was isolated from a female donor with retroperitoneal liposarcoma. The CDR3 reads CASSYAGGLADGDTQYF. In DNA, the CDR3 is TGTGCCAGCAGTTATGCAGGGGGACTAGCGGATGGAGATACGCAGTATTTT.